This entry describes one TCR beta chain. Sequencing used immunoSEQ multiplex PCR; TCRdb keeps in-frame clones, though not all of them. Here the sample spans 200,000 to 250,000 clones, 80% to 90% being singletons. This record belongs to a study of blood T cell repertoires in COVID-19. The wider study: Sites in the United States, Italy and Spain provided acute and convalescent COVID-19 samples.

Germline trimming cut 4 bases from V and 5 bases from J; bases unmatched to any gene: 3. This CDR3 is built from 15 residues. Germline V gene data show CDR1 as SGHTA and CDR2 as FQGTGA. Sequencing input: peripheral blood. The V and J genes are TRBV7-3 and TRBJ2-2; 11 bases fit TRBD2. The origin of this receptor is a man older than 75 with acute or convalescent COVID-19. The CDR3 here is CASSSSGGFTGELFF. CDR3 bases: TGTGCCAGCAGCTCTAGCGGGGGGTTTACCGGGGAGCTGTTTTTT.